A single sample gave rise to the 26 T cell receptor beta chains below, sequenced in a study of vaccination and CD4 T cells after COVID-19. Time point denoted: late sampling 161 to 241 days after vaccination in a few convalescent patients. The treatment: approximately 11-day PBMC culture with coronavirus spike peptide pools or control peptides (ViraFEST assay). The study sequenced cultured CD4+ T cell DNA using the Oncomine TCR Beta short-read assay. One entry per CDR3 protein results from TCRdb running MiXCR on the PCR reads. The table shows roughly 18,000 distinct CDR3 sequences, with about 50% occurring only once. Their antigens are not known. The sample here was CD4+ T cells from blood, cultured in vitro, taken about 7 months after SARS-CoV-2 vaccination. Receptors were obtained from a human donor who had recovered from COVID-19.

The CDR3 region is CASSHRDRGNYEQYF. The CDR3, as DNA: TGTGCCAGCAGCCACCGGGACAGAGGGAACTACGAGCAGTACTTC. V gene TRBV6-2 or TRBV6-3 combines with J gene TRBJ2-7; TRBD1 agrees at 7 bases. CDR1 MNHEY and CDR2 SVGEGT come from the germline V gene. The CDR3 runs 15 residues. The V segment lost 6 bases and the J segment 3 bases; nucleotides outside the gene matches: 11.

This clonotype has only a few counts. The rearrangement links TRBV10-3 to TRBJ2-7; TRBD1 agrees at 7 bases. In germline, CDR1 is ENHRY, CDR2 SYGVKD. CDR3 length equals 18 residues. Germline trimming cut 3 bases from V and 5 bases from J; bases unmatched to any gene: 19. In DNA form, the CDR3 reads TGTGCCATCAGTGACCCCGGGGCGCGACAGGGATTTATGGACGAGCAGTACTTC. Translating it yields CAISDPGARQGFMDEQYF.

The CDR3 loop reads CASTRDSFPRSPLHF. In DNA, the CDR3 is TGTGCCAGCACCCGGGACAGCTTTCCCCGTTCACCCCTCCACTTT. This chain joins TRBV6-1 and TRBJ1-6, with TRBD1 identical over 7 bases. The CDR3 is 15 amino acids. The J segment lost 9 bases and the V segment lost 7 bases, leaving 12 bases of the junction unmatched. Germline V gene sequence: CDR1 MNHNS, CDR2 SASEGT.

A few counts support this clonotype. The chain joins TRBV20-1 to TRBJ2-5; TRBD2 aligns across 7 bases. The V segment lost 6 bases and the J segment 5 bases; nucleotides outside the gene matches: 9. This CDR3 spans 13 amino acids. Germline V gene lookup returns CDR1 DFQATT and CDR2 SNEGSKA (reference sequence). CDR3 loop: CSAPTQGGETQYF. The CDR3 nucleotides read TGCAGTGCCCCCACGCAGGGAGGGGAGACCCAGTACTTC.

The chain uses TRBV20-1 and TRBJ2-7, with D perhaps assigned TRBD1 or TRBD2 (5 bases each). V was clipped by 3 bases and J by 0 bases, with 9 bases between them. This CDR3 has 13 residues. The germline gives CDR1 DFQATT, CDR2 SNEGSKA (reference sequence). CDR3 coding DNA: TGCAGTGCTAGCGAGGGGCCCTCCTACGAGCAGTACTTC. Its translation: CSASEGPSYEQYF.

The genes are TRBV7-2 and TRBJ1-2; D is unclear. Deletions cut 2 bases from V and 8 bases from J, with 12 bases between. The CDR3 extends over 13 amino acids. Germline CDR1 and CDR2: SGHTA and FQGNSA. The CDR3 DNA is TGTGCCAGCAGCTTACGTAAGGTTTCGGGCTACACCTTC. It specifies CASSLRKVSGYTF.

The sample holds one count of this clonotype. V gene TRBV5-1 combines with J gene TRBJ2-7; D unclear. V gave up 0 bases and J gave up 0 bases, with 7 bases separating them. The CDR3 contains 14 residues. Germline V gene data show CDR1 as SGHRS and CDR2 as YFSETQ. The CDR3 protein is CASSLGVLSYEQYF. The CDR3, as DNA: TGCGCCAGCAGCTTGGGCGTGCTCTCCTACGAGCAGTACTTC.

As regards this clonotype: At one boundary the junction diverges from the germline segment, which might be a read error. V is TRBV10-3 and J is TRBJ2-7; weak D call: TRBD1 (6 bases). This CDR3 contains 14 residues. Germline-derived CDR1 and CDR2 are ENHRY and SYGVKD. The CDR3 region is CAINEQGIAYEQYF. The CDR3 nucleotides read TGTGCCATCAATGAGCAGGGGATAGCGTACGAGCAGTACTTC.

J is TRBJ2-1 and V is TRBV6-5, with 9 bases that match TRBD2. CDR1 and CDR2 from the germline V gene are MNHEY and SVGAGI. V lost 2 bases, J lost 6 bases, and 11 bases stayed unmatched. CDR3 length: 17 residues. The CDR3 region is CASSYHTPGLASNEQFF. The CDR3 DNA sequence: TGTGCCAGCAGTTACCATACCCCGGGACTAGCATCCAATGAGCAGTTCTTC.

The chain is built from TRBV10-3 and TRBJ2-2; TRBD1 agrees at 9 bases. The CDR3 is 14 residues long. Germline assignment: CDR1 ENHRY and CDR2 SYGVKD. Unmatched junction bases numbered 3, after V lost 4 bases and J lost 6 bases. CDR3 sequence: CAISGTGAPGELFF. Here the CDR3 DNA reads TGTGCCATCAGTGGGACAGGGGCGCCCGGGGAGCTGTTTTTT.

The rearrangement links TRBV7-9 to TRBJ2-7; D is tentatively TRBD1 or TRBD2 (5 bases each). The CDR3 totals 15 residues. The V gene's germline CDR1 is SEHNR and CDR2 FQNEAQ (reference sequence). V was trimmed by 8 bases and J by 2 bases, leaving 19 bases between them. The CDR3 region has the DNA TGTGCCAGCTTACATGCCGGGACGCCTCCCTACGAGCAGTACTTC. Encoded protein: CASLHAGTPPYEQYF.

This clonotype was recorded a few times. This chain joins TRBV5-1 and TRBJ2-2; D is possibly TRBD1 (5 bases). The CDR3 has 16 residues. Trimming removed 5 bases at V and 5 bases at J, with 19 bases between. Germline V gene data show CDR1 as SGHRS and CDR2 as YFSETQ. The CDR3 DNA reads as TGCGCCAGCAGAATGGTGGCGGACCACAGGACCGGGGAGCTGTTTTTT. Its translation: CASRMVADHRTGELFF.

The J gene is TRBJ2-2, the V gene TRBV7-8; 11 bases align to TRBD2. In germline, CDR1 is SGHVS, CDR2 FQNEAQ. Trimming cost V 4 bases and J 3 bases; bases outside gene matches: 4. This CDR3 region has 16 residues. DNA of the CDR3: TGTGCCAGCAGCTCAACTAGCGGGGGCGACACCGGGGAGCTGTTTTTT. Its protein product is CASSSTSGGDTGELFF.

The chain carries TRBV14 and TRBJ2-5, with TRBD1 as a possible D gene (5 bases). Trimming removed 1 base at V and 7 bases at J, with 16 bases between. The germline V gene has CDR1 SGHDN and CDR2 FVKESK. The CDR3 contains 15 residues. Here the CDR3 DNA reads TGTGCCAGCAGCCAAGCAGGGCAGACATGGGGGACCCAGTACTTC. This gives the protein CASSQAGQTWGTQYF.

This clonotype was seen once. The chain combines TRBV6-1 with TRBJ2-5; the D call may be TRBD1 or TRBD2 (5 bases each). Trimming took 7 bases from V and 0 from J, leaving 12 bases between them. Germline loops: CDR1 MNHNS, CDR2 SASEGT. The CDR3 sequence is 14 residues long. The CDR3 here is CASTKGPNQETQYF. The CDR3 DNA reads as TGTGCCAGCACCAAGGGACCAAACCAAGAGACCCAGTACTTC.

This chain links TRBV11-2 with TRBJ2-7, with 7 bases aligning to TRBD1. Trimming took 2 bases from V and 2 from J; bases not matched to a gene: 12. Germline V gene data show CDR1 as SGHAT and CDR2 as FQNNGV. There are 17 residues in the CDR3. The CDR3 region has the DNA TGTGCCAGCAGCTTAACAAAACTCCCGGGACAGCCCTACGAGCAGTACTTC. Protein: CASSLTKLPGQPYEQYF.

The chain employs TRBV7-2 and TRBJ1-1; D is possibly TRBD1 (5 bases). The CDR3 extends over 14 amino acids. Germline CDR1 SGHTA, CDR2 FQGNSA. The germline V and J ends were trimmed by 3 bases and 9 bases, with 17 bases remaining between them. CDR3 sequence: CASSFGREEGKAFF. The DNA for the CDR3 is TGTGCCAGCAGCTTCGGCAGGGAAGAGGGAAAAGCTTTCTTT.

This clonotype is a singleton in its sample. The rearrangement uses TRBV7-9 and TRBJ2-1; D not certain. The CDR3 covers 12 residues. Germline CDR1 SEHNR, CDR2 FQNEAQ (reference sequence). Between the trimmed V and J ends, which lost 2 bases and 10 bases, there was a span of 9 bases. The CDR3 region has the DNA TGTGCCAGCAGCTTATTCTCCCTCGAGCAGTTCTTC. It encodes CASSLFSLEQFF.

This clonotype appeared a single time. V usage is TRBV20-1 and J usage is TRBJ1-2; 7 nucleotides agree with TRBD1. Germline CDR1 reads DFQATT; CDR2 reads SNEGSKA (reference sequence). This CDR3 is 12 amino acids long. With V trimmed by 6 bases and J by 2 bases, 3 bases remained unmatched. DNA for the CDR3: TGCAGTGCCAAGACAGGGAACTATGGCTACACCTTC. It translates to CSAKTGNYGYTF.

The chain has TRBV7-2 and TRBJ1-2; D perhaps matches TRBD1 (5 bases). The germline V and J ends were trimmed by 1 base and 4 bases, with 10 bases remaining between them. There are 14 residues in the CDR3. Germline V CDR1 and CDR2: SGHTA, FQGNSA. CDR3 amino acids: CASSLVTGPYGYTF. The CDR3 DNA follows: TGTGCCAGCAGCTTAGTAACAGGTCCCTATGGCTACACCTTC.

The chain uses TRBV28 and TRBJ1-5; 12 nucleotides agree with TRBD1. The germline V gene encodes CDR1 MDHEN and CDR2 SYDVKM. This CDR3 has 16 amino acids. J lost 7 bases, V lost 6 bases, and 10 bases had no gene match. For the CDR3, the DNA is TGTGCCAGCAGCCCAGGGGACAGGGGGCACGGACAGCCCCAGCATTTT. Protein sequence: CASSPGDRGHGQPQHF.

The chain joins TRBV20-1 to TRBJ2-5; weak D call: TRBD1 (5 bases). This CDR3 comprises 14 residues. Germline V lookup: CDR1 DFQATT, CDR2 SNEGSKA (reference sequence). Trimming cost V 0 bases and J 5 bases, with 13 bases left between them. The CDR3 loop is CSARDGAARETQYF. CDR3 sequence (DNA): TGCAGTGCTAGAGATGGGGCGGCTCGGGAGACCCAGTACTTC.

This clonotype was counted a few times. The gene calls are TRBV27 and TRBJ2-3, with D perhaps assigned TRBD1 or TRBD2 (5 bases each). The V end was cut by 10 bases, the J end by 3 bases, with 29 bases between. The CDR3 runs to 18 residues. Germline CDR1 reads MNHEY; CDR2 reads SMNVEV (reference sequence). CDR3 sequence: CATPWLGAPLRLTDTQYF. The CDR3, as DNA: TGTGCCACCCCGTGGCTCGGGGCACCCCTACGCCTTACAGATACGCAGTATTTT.

The genes are TRBV5-1 and TRBJ2-3, with TRBD2 matching 12 bases. The CDR3 has 15 residues. V trimming: 0 bases; J trimming: 6 bases; junction bases outside the gene matches: 2. Germline CDR1 is SGHRS and CDR2 is YFSETQ. CDR3 amino acids: CASSLGLAGVDTQYF. CDR3 sequence (DNA): TGCGCCAGCAGCTTGGGACTAGCGGGGGTGGATACGCAGTATTTT.

The V gene is TRBV6-5, the J gene TRBJ1-2; the D gene is possibly TRBD1 (6 bases). The CDR3 runs to 20 residues. Deletions cut 0 bases from V and 6 bases from J, with 29 bases between. Germline assignment: CDR1 MNHEY and CDR2 SVGAGI. CDR3 loop: CASSYSIWMTGDIPDHGYTF. The CDR3 nucleotides are TGTGCCAGCAGTTACTCGATTTGGATGACAGGCGACATCCCGGACCATGGCTACACCTTC.

The chain is built from TRBV7-2 and TRBJ2-2; D may be TRBD2 (6 bases). Trimming took 5 bases from V and 4 from J, leaving 17 bases between them. This CDR3 is built from 16 residues. CDR1 and CDR2 (germline): SGHTA, FQGNSA. The CDR3 loop reads CASSPGTFSTTGELFF. The CDR3 bases are TGTGCCAGCAGCCCAGGGACTTTCTCAACCACCGGGGAGCTGTTTTTT.